This TCR beta chain is drawn from a study of T cell changes during pregnancy in multiple sclerosis. The assay was immunoSEQ multiplex PCR, and TCRdb's table has in-frame clones only and misses some. Of 30,000 to 40,000 clones listed, around 90% are singletons. The CDR3 runs to 16 residues. Trimming cost V 4 bases and J 0 bases, with 11 bases left between them. Germline lookup yields CDR1 SGHRS and CDR2 YFSETQ. This sequence joins TRBV5-1 and TRBJ2-6, with a possible D match to TRBD2 (5 bases). Sequencing was performed on CD4+ T cells from peripheral blood mononuclear cells, taken before pregnancy. The receptor comes from a female donor with multiple sclerosis, enrolled in a pregnancy study. The CDR3 DNA reads TGCGCCAGCAGCCCGGAGGTGTTCTCTGGGGCCAACGTCCTGACTTTC. It codes for CASSPEVFSGANVLTF.